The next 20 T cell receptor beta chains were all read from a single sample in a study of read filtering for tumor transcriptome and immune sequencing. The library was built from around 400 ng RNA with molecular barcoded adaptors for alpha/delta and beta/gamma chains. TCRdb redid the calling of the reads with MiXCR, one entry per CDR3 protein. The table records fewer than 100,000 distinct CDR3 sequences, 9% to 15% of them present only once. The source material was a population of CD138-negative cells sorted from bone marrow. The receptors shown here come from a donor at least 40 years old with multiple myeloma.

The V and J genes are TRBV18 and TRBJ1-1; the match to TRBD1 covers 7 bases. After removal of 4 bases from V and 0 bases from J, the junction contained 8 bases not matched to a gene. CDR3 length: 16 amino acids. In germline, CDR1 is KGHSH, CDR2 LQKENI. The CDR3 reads CASSRKEGGLNTEAFF. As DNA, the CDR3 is TGTGCCAGCTCACGTAAGGAAGGGGGCCTGAACACTGAAGCTTTCTTT.

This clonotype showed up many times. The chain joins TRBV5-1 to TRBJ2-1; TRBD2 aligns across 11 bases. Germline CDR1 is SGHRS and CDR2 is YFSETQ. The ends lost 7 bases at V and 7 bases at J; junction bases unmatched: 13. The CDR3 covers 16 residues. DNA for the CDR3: TGCGCCAGCTCTGTAGCGGGGGGGACCCCGGGAAATGAGCAGTTCTTC. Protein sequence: CASSVAGGTPGNEQFF.

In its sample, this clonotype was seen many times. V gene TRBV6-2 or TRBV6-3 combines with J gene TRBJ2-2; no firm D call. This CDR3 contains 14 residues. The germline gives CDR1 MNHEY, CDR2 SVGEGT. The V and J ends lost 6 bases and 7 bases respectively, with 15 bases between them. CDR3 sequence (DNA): TGTGCCAGCAGCCAAACCCTTAGAGGCGGGGAGCTGTTTTTT. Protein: CASSQTLRGGELFF.

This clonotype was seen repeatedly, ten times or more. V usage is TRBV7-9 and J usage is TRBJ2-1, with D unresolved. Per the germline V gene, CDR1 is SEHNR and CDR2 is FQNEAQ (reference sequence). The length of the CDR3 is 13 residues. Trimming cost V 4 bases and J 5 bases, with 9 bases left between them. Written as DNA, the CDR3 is TGTGCCAGCAGCTCCTACCTAGACAATGAGCAGTTCTTC. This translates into CASSSYLDNEQFF.

CDR3 residues: CASSLINGRDPETQYF. CDR3 DNA: TGTGCCAGCAGTTTAATTAACGGTCGGGACCCAGAGACCCAGTACTTC. The genes are TRBV12-3 or TRBV12-4 and TRBJ2-5; tentatively, D is TRBD1 or TRBD2 (5 bases each). There are 16 residues in the CDR3. V lost 2 bases, J lost 4 bases, and 17 bases lay in between.

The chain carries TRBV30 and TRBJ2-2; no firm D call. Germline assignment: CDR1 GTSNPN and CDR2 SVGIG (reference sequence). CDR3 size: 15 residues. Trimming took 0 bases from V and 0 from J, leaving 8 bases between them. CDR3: CAWSVLGSNTGELFF. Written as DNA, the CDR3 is TGTGCCTGGAGTGTATTGGGGTCGAACACCGGGGAGCTGTTTTTT. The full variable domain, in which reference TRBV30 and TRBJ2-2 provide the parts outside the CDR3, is SQTIHQWPATLVQPVGSPLSLECTVEGTSNPNLYWYRQAAGRGLQLLFYSVGIGQISSEVPQNLSASRPQDRQFILSSKKLLLSDSGFYLCAWSVLGSNTGELFFGEGSRLTVL.

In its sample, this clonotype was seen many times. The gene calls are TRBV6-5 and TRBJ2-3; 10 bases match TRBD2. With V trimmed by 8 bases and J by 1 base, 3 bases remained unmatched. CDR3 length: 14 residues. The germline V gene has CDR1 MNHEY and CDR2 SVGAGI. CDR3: CASQREGGTDTQYF. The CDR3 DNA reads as TGTGCCAGCCAGCGGGAGGGAGGCACAGATACGCAGTATTTT.

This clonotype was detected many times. The CDR3 loop is CASSSGLAGNEQFF. In DNA, the CDR3 is TGTGCCAGCAGCTCGGGACTAGCTGGGAATGAGCAGTTCTTC. This rearrangement joins TRBV11-2 to TRBJ2-1; 9 bases are a match to TRBD2. This CDR3 contains 14 residues. Germline V CDR1 and CDR2: SGHAT, FQNNGV. Trimming took 4 bases from V and 7 from J; bases not matched to a gene: 5.

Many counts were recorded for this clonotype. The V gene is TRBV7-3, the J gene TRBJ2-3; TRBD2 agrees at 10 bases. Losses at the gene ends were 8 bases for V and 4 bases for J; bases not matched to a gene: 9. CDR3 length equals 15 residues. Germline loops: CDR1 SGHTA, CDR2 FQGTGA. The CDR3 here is CASGAGGPNSDTQYF. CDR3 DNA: TGTGCCAGCGGAGCGGGAGGGCCTAATTCAGATACGCAGTATTTT.

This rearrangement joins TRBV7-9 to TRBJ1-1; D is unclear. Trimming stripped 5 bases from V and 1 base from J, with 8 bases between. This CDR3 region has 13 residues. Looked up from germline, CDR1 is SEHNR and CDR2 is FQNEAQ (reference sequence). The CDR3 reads CASSPGSNTEAFF. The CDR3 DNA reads TGTGCCAGCAGCCCCGGGTCGAACACTGAAGCTTTCTTT.

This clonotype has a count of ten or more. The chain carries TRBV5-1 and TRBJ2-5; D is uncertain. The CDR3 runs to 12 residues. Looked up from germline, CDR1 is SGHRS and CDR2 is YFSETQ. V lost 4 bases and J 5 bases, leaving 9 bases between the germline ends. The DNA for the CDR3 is TGCGCCAGCAGCCCCCAGGCGGAGACCCAGTACTTC. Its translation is CASSPQAETQYF.

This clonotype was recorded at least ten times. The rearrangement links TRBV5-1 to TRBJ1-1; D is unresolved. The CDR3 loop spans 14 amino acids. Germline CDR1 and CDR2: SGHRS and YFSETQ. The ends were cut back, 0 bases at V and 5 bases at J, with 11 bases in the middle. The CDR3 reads CASSLGQKGTEAFF. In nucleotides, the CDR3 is TGCGCCAGCAGCTTGGGGCAGAAAGGGACTGAAGCTTTCTTT.

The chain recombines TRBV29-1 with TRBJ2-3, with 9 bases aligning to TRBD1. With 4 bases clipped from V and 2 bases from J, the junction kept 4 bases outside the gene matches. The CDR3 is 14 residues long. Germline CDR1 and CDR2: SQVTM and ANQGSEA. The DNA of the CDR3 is TGCAGCGTTGCACAGGGGGCGTACACAGATACGCAGTATTTT. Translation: CSVAQGAYTDTQYF.

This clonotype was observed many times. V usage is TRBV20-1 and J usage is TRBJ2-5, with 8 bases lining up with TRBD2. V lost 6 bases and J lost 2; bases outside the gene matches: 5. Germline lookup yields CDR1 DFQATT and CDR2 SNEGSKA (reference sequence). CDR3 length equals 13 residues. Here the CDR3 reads CSAIERGQETQYF. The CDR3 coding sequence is TGCAGTGCGATTGAGCGGGGGCAAGAGACCCAGTACTTC.

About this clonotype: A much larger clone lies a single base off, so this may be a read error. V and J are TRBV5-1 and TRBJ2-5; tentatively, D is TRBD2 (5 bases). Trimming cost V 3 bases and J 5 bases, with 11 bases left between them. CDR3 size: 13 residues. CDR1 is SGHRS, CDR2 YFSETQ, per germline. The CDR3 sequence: CASSYGVHETQYF. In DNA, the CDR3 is TGCGCCAGCAGCTACGGGGTCCACGAGACCCAGTACTTC.

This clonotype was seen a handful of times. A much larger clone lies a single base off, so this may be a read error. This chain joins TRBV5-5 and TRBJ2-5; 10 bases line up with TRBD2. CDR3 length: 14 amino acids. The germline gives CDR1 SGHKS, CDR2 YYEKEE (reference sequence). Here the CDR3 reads CASSAGLAEEAQYF. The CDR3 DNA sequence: TGTGCCAGCAGCGCCGGACTAGCGGAAGAGGCCCAGTACTTC. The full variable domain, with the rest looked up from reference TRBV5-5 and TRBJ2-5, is DAGVTQSPTHLIKTRGQQVTLRCSPISGHKSVSWYQQVLGQGPQFIFQYYEKEERGRGNFPDRFSARQFPNYSSELNVNALLLGDSALYLCASSAGLAEEAQYFGPGTRLLVL.

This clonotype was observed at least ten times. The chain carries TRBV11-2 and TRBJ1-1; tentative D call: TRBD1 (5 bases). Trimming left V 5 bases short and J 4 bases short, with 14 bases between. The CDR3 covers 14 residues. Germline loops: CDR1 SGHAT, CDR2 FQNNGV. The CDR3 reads CASSPSQGGTEAFF. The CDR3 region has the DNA TGTGCCAGCAGCCCTAGCCAGGGTGGCACTGAAGCTTTCTTT.

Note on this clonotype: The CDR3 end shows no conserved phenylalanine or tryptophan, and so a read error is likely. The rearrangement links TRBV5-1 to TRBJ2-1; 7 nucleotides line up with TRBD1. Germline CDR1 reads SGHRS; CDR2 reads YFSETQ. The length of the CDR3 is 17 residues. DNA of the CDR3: TGTGCCAGCAGCTCCGCGACAGGGTCCTGCTCCTACAATGAGCAGTTCCTC. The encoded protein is CASSSATGSCSYNEQFL.

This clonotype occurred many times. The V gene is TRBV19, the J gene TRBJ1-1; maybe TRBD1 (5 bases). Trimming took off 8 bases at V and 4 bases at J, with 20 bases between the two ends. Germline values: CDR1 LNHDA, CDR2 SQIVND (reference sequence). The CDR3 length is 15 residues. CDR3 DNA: TGTGCCAGTCTTAATCGGGGCGGATTCCGCACTGAAGCTTTCTTT. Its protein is CASLNRGGFRTEAFF.

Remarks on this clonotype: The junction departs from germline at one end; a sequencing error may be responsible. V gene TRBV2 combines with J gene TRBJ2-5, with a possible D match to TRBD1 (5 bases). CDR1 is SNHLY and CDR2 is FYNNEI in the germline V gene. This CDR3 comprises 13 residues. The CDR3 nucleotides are TGTGCCAGCAGTGAACAGGGTCAAGGGACCCAGTACTTC. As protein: CASSEQGQGTQYF.